Here is one T cell receptor beta chain with its context. This specimen comes from a study of cytomegalovirus exposure and HLA in healthy donors. V was clipped by 5 bases and J by 3 bases; unmatched bases: 9. This CDR3 has 16 amino acids. Germline assignment: CDR1 SGHTA and CDR2 FQGNSA. Whereas donors were nominally healthy upon sampling, unrecorded immune exposures were probable. PCR employed 60 Vbeta and 13 Jbeta primers. In the source study's methods: In a later analysis, the count reached tens of millions of unique TCR beta chains, with roughly 11 million shared. Clones were sequenced by immunoSEQ multiplex PCR, and TCRdb holds only the in-frame ones, with some missing. The V and J calls and the clone size are those of that table, but D and trimming were determined from the DNA. Among around 170,000 clones listed, 60% to 85% were seen once.

What was sequenced was PBMCs. V is TRBV7-2 and J is TRBJ2-1, with 8 bases matching TRBD1. This receptor was obtained from a woman aged 40 to 50 in good health and CMV-seropositive. As DNA, the CDR3 is TGTGCCAGCAGCAAGGTTGGGACAGGAGTCTACAATGAGCAGTTCTTC. It translates to CASSKVGTGVYNEQFF.